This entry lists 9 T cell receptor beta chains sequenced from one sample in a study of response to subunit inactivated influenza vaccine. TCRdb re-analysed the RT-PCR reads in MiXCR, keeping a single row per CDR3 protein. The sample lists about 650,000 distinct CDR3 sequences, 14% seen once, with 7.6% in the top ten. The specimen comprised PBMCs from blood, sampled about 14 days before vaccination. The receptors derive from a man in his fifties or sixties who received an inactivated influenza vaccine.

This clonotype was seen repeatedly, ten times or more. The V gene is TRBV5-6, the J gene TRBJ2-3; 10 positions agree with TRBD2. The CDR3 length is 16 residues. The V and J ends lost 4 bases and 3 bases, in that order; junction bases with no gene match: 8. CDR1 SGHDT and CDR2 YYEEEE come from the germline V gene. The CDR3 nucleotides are TGTGCCAGCAGCCAGGCCGGGACTAGCGTGACAGATACGCAGTATTTT. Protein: CASSQAGTSVTDTQYF.

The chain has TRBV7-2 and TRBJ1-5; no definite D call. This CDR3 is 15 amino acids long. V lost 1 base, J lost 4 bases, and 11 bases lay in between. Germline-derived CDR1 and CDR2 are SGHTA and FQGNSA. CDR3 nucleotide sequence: TGTGCCAGCAGCTTAGTTACAGCTACTAATCAGCCCCAGCATTTT. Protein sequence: CASSLVTATNQPQHF.

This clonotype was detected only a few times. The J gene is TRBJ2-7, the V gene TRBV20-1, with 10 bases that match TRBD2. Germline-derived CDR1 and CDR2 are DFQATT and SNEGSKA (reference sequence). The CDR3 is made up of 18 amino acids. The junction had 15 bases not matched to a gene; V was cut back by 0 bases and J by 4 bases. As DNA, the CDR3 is TGCAGTGCTAGAGATTCGACAGCGGGGGGGCCCCGCCCTTACGAGCAGTACTTC. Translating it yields CSARDSTAGGPRPYEQYF.

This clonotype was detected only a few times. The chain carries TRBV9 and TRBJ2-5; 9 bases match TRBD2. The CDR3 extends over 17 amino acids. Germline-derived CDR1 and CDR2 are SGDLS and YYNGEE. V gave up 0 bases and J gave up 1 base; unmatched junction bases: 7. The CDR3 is CASSVVPSGKSQETQYF. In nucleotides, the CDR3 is TGTGCCAGCAGCGTAGTTCCTAGCGGGAAATCCCAAGAGACCCAGTACTTC.

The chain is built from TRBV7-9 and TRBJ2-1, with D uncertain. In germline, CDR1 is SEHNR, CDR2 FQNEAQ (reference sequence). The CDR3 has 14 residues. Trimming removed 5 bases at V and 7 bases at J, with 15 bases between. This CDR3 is CASSPAGSKNEQFF. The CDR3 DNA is TGTGCCAGCAGCCCAGCCGGGTCTAAAAATGAGCAGTTCTTC. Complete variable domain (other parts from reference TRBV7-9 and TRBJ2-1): DTGVSQNPRHKITKRGQNVTFRCDPISEHNRLYWYRQTLGQGPEFLTYFQNEAQLEKSRLLSDRFSAERPKGSFSTLEIQRTEQGDSAMYLCASSPAGSKNEQFFGPGTRLTVL.

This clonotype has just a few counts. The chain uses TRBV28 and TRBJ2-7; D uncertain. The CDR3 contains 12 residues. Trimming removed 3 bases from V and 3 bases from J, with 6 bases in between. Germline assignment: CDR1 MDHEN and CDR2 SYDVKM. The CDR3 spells CASSFRSYEQYF. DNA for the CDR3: TGTGCCAGCAGTTTTCGAAGCTACGAGCAGTACTTC. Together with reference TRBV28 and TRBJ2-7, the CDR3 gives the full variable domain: DVKVTQSSRYLVKRTGEKVFLECVQDMDHENMFWYRQDPGLGLRLIYFSYDVKMKEKGDIPEGYSVSREKKERFSLILESASTNQTSMYLCASSFRSYEQYFGPGTRLTVT.

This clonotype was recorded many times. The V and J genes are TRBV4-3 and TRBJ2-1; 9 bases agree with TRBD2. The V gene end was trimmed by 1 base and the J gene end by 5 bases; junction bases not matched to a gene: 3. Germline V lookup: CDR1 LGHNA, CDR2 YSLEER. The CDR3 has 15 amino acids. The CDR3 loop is CASSQGTSVNNEQFF. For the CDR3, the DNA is TGCGCCAGCAGCCAAGGGACTAGCGTTAACAATGAGCAGTTCTTC.

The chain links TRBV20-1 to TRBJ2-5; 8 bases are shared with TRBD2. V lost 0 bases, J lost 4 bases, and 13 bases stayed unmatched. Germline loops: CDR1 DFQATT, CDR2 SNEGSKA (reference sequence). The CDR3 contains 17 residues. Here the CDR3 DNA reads TGCAGTGCTAGAGATATACAGTCTAGCGGGTTCCGAGAGACCCAGTACTTC. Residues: CSARDIQSSGFRETQYF.

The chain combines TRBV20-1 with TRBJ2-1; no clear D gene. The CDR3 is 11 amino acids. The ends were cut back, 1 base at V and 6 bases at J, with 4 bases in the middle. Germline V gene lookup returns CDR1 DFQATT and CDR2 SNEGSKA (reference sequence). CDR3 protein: CSARGPNEQFF. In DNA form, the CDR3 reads TGCAGTGCTAGAGGCCCCAATGAGCAGTTCTTC.